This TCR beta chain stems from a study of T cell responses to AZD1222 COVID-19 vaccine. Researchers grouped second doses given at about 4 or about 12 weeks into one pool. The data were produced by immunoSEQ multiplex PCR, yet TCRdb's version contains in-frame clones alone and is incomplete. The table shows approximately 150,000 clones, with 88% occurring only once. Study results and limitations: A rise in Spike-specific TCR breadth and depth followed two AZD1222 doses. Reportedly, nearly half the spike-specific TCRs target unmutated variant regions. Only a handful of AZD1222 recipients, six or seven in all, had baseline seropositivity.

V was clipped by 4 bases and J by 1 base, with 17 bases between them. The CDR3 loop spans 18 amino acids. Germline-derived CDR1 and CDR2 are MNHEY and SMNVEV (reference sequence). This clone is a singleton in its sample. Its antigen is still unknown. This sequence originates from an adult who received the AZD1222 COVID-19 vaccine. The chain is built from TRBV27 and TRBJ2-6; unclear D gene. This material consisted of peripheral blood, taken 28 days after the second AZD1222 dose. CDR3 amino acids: CASSSDTGQPSGANVLTF. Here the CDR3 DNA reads TGTGCCAGCAGTTCCGACACCGGGCAACCATCTGGGGCCAACGTCCTGACTTTC.